The 27 T cell receptor beta chains presented below share a single source sample, sequenced in a study of cytomegalovirus exposure and HLA in healthy donors. Clones were sequenced by immunoSEQ multiplex PCR, and TCRdb holds only the in-frame ones, with some missing. The profile covers around 150,000 clones, with around 90% appearing a single time and roughly 3% taken by the ten largest. Source material: PBMCs. Every receptor here comes from a woman between 18 and 30 years old in good health and CMV-seropositive.

About this clone: Other DNA variants within this sample encode the same CDR3. The DNA for the CDR3 is TGCAGCGTTGAAAGTGGGCGGGGGACTAGCGGGGGTGATACGCAGTATTTT. As protein: CSVESGRGTSGGDTQYF. The V and J genes are TRBV29-1 and TRBJ2-3, with TRBD2 identical over 14 bases. CDR3 length: 17 residues. Germline CDR1 and CDR2: SQVTM and ANQGSEA. The V gene end was trimmed by 2 bases and the J gene end by 6 bases; junction bases not matched to a gene: 10.

The rearrangement joins TRBV13 to TRBJ2-7, with 7 nucleotides matching TRBD2. CDR3 length equals 14 residues. With V trimmed by 5 bases and J by 1 base, 5 bases remained unmatched. Germline V gene data show CDR1 as PRHDT and CDR2 as FYEKMQ (reference sequence). The DNA for the CDR3 is TGTGCCAGCAGCAAGCGGGGTAATTCCTACGAGCAGTACTTC. As protein: CASSKRGNSYEQYF.

The V gene is TRBV5-5, the J gene TRBJ2-1, with 8 bases matching TRBD2. This CDR3 region has 16 residues. Germline V gene sequence: CDR1 SGHKS, CDR2 YYEKEE (reference sequence). V was clipped by 0 bases and J by 8 bases; unmatched bases: 10. The CDR3 loop is CASSLVAGGGWDEQFF. CDR3 in DNA: TGTGCCAGCAGCTTGGTGGCGGGGGGAGGTTGGGATGAGCAGTTCTTC.

The chain recombines TRBV11-3 with TRBJ2-1, with D maybe TRBD1 (5 bases). The CDR3 is 12 residues long. Germline loops: CDR1 SGHNT, CDR2 YENEEA. Trimming removed 3 bases from V and 10 bases from J, with 10 bases in between. CDR3 amino acids: CASSFGAREQFF. DNA for the CDR3: TGTGCCAGCAGCTTTGGGGCGCGGGAGCAGTTCTTC.

The chain combines TRBV30 with TRBJ2-5; 9 bases agree with TRBD2. The CDR3 contains 12 residues. With 3 bases clipped from V and 6 bases from J, the junction kept 2 bases outside the gene matches. Germline loops: CDR1 GTSNPN, CDR2 SVGIG (reference sequence). Written as DNA, the CDR3 is TGTGCCTGGAGCACTAGCGGGCAGACCCAGTACTTC. Translated: CAWSTSGQTQYF. The complete variable domain, with remaining parts taken from reference TRBV30 and TRBJ2-5, reads SQTIHQWPATLVQPVGSPLSLECTVEGTSNPNLYWYRQAAGRGLQLLFYSVGIGQISSEVPQNLSASRPQDRQFILSSKKLLLSDSGFYLCAWSTSGQTQYFGPGTRLLVL.

The chain combines TRBV4-3 with TRBJ1-1; 11 bases line up with TRBD1. V trimming: 6 bases; J trimming: 1 base; junction bases outside the gene matches: 4. Germline V gives CDR1 LGHNA, CDR2 YSLEER. CDR3 length: 15 residues. The CDR3 region is CASRKGTGGNTEAFF. In nucleotides, the CDR3 is TGCGCCAGCAGAAAGGGGACAGGGGGGAACACTGAAGCTTTCTTT.

The CDR3 coding sequence is TGTGCCAGCTCACGGGACAGGGGGGCCAATCAGCCCCAGCATTTT. Its translation: CASSRDRGANQPQHF. The rearrangement uses TRBV18 and TRBJ1-5; TRBD1 agrees at 11 bases. The CDR3 has 15 residues. The V segment lost 4 bases and the J segment 3 bases; nucleotides outside the gene matches: 2. Germline loops: CDR1 KGHSH, CDR2 LQKENI.

This chain uses TRBV6-5 with TRBJ2-2; no reliable D call. This CDR3 contains 16 residues. V lost 0 bases and J 6 bases, leaving 14 bases between the germline ends. Germline V gene lookup returns CDR1 MNHEY and CDR2 SVGAGI. CDR3 in DNA: TGTGCCAGCAGTTACTCGGCGGTTTCTTACCCCGGGGAGCTGTTTTTT. Translated: CASSYSAVSYPGELFF.

V and J are TRBV9 and TRBJ2-7, with 10 bases aligning to TRBD2. This CDR3 comprises 14 residues. Per the germline V gene, CDR1 is SGDLS and CDR2 is YYNGEE. V gave up 3 bases and J gave up 7 bases; unmatched junction bases: 7. The CDR3 here is CASSASGRAHEQYF. Written as DNA, the CDR3 is TGTGCCAGCAGCGCCAGCGGGAGGGCCCATGAGCAGTACTTC.

The CDR3 protein is CASSGGGVYEQYF. DNA for the CDR3: TGTGCCAGCAGTGGGGGAGGCGTCTACGAGCAGTACTTC. The chain carries TRBV6-1 and TRBJ2-7; D possibly corresponds to TRBD2 (6 bases). Germline assignment: CDR1 MNHNS and CDR2 SASEGT. Deletions cut 4 bases from V and 3 bases from J, with 10 bases between. CDR3 size: 13 residues.

The rearrangement uses TRBV29-1 and TRBJ2-3; 11 nucleotides align to TRBD2. The CDR3 is 17 residues long. Germline values: CDR1 SQVTM, CDR2 ANQGSEA. V gave up 1 base and J gave up 6 bases; unmatched junction bases: 12. The CDR3 DNA sequence: TGCAGCGTTGAAGTTCTGAGGCTAGCGGGGGGATGGGATACGCAGTATTTT. Residues: CSVEVLRLAGGWDTQYF.

V is TRBV9 and J is TRBJ2-3, with a weak D call TRBD1 (5 bases). The CDR3 is 15 amino acids. Germline assignment: CDR1 SGDLS and CDR2 YYNGEE. V lost 3 bases, J lost 6 bases, and 17 bases lay in between. The CDR3 region has the DNA TGTGCCAGCAGCGAGAGACAGTCCCCACAGGATACGCAGTATTTT. It translates to CASSERQSPQDTQYF.

The V gene is TRBV15, the J gene TRBJ2-3; 10 nucleotides line up with TRBD2. CDR3 length equals 19 residues. Germline V gene data show CDR1 as LNHNV and CDR2 as YYDKDF (reference sequence). Trimming took 1 base from V and 5 from J; bases not matched to a gene: 15. DNA for the CDR3: TGTGCCACCAGCAGAGGAGGGGCTAACCTAGCGGGAGTTGTAGATACGCAGTATTTT. Amino acid sequence: CATSRGGANLAGVVDTQYF. The full variable domain, in which reference TRBV15 and TRBJ2-3 provide the parts outside the CDR3, is DAMVIQNPRYQVTQFGKPVTLSCSQTLNHNVMYWYQQKSSQAPKLLFHYYDKDFNNEADTPDNFQSRRPNTSFCFLDIRSPGLGDTAMYLCATSRGGANLAGVVDTQYFGPGTRLTVL.

The gene calls are TRBV7-6 and TRBJ2-2; 7 nucleotides line up with TRBD1. The V and J ends lost 3 bases and 2 bases, in that order; junction bases with no gene match: 6. The CDR3 totals 16 residues. Germline V CDR1 and CDR2: SGHVS, FNYEAQ. The CDR3 nucleotides read TGTGCCAGCAGCTTTCGACAGGGTCGTAACACCGGGGAGCTGTTTTTT. Protein sequence: CASSFRQGRNTGELFF.

This chain links TRBV5-4 with TRBJ1-2; TRBD1 is a possible D gene (5 bases). The V and J ends lost 0 bases and 7 bases respectively, with 13 bases between them. Germline V gene lookup returns CDR1 SGHNT and CDR2 YYREEE (reference sequence). The CDR3 totals 14 residues. The CDR3 loop is CASSLEGRGFGYTF. The CDR3 DNA reads TGTGCCAGCAGCTTGGAGGGGCGCGGTTTTGGCTACACCTTC. The variable domain in full, with the rest retrieved from reference TRBV5-4 and TRBJ1-2, is ETGVTQSPTHLIKTRGQQVTLRCSSQSGHNTVSWYQQALGQGPQFIFQYYREEENGRGNFPPRFSGLQFPNYSSELNVNALELDDSALYLCASSLEGRGFGYTFGSGTRLTVV.

The V call is TRBV18, the J call TRBJ2-3, with 9 bases that match TRBD2. The ends lost 5 bases at V and 0 bases at J; junction bases unmatched: 15. CDR1 and CDR2 from the germline V gene are KGHSH and LQKENI. CDR3 length: 19 residues. The chain's CDR3 is CASSSLAGAAGTSTDTQYF. The DNA of the CDR3 is TGTGCCAGCTCATCGTTAGCGGGGGCCGCCGGTACTAGCACAGATACGCAGTATTTT.

This sequence joins TRBV27 and TRBJ2-1; 10 bases agree with TRBD2. Germline V lookup: CDR1 MNHEY, CDR2 SMNVEV (reference sequence). Unmatched junction bases numbered 14, after V lost 5 bases and J lost 10 bases. The CDR3 is 16 amino acids. The CDR3 DNA reads TGTGCCAGCAGTACGCCAGTAGCGGGAGGCTGGCGGGAGCAGTTCTTC. Protein sequence: CASSTPVAGGWREQFF.

The V call is TRBV18, the J call TRBJ2-1, with a tentative D call TRBD2 (6 bases). Per germline, CDR1 KGHSH and CDR2 LQKENI. CDR3 length: 14 amino acids. Trimming stripped 6 bases from V and 5 bases from J, with 14 bases between. Written as DNA, the CDR3 is TGTGCCAGCTCCCGGACGGGAGCTAACAATGAGCAGTTCTTC. Residues: CASSRTGANNEQFF.

The CDR3 sequence is CASSPKTNYGGELFF. In DNA, the CDR3 is TGTGCCAGCAGCCCCAAAACTAATTACGGCGGGGAGCTGTTTTTT. The chain combines TRBV9 with TRBJ2-2; unclear D gene. CDR3 size: 15 residues. From germline, CDR1 is SGDLS and CDR2 YYNGEE. The germline V and J ends were trimmed by 4 bases and 7 bases, with 17 bases remaining between them.

The V gene is TRBV19, the J gene TRBJ1-3, with D uncertain. There are 14 residues in the CDR3. The V gene lost 6 bases and the J gene lost 2 bases, with 11 bases spanning the gap. Per germline, CDR1 LNHDA and CDR2 SQIVND (reference sequence). The CDR3 loop is CASSLDRAGNTIYF. CDR3 bases: TGTGCCAGTAGCCTAGACCGAGCTGGAAACACCATATATTTT.

J is TRBJ2-5 and V is TRBV6-6, with 8 bases fitting TRBD2. Germline V CDR1 and CDR2: MNHNY, SVGAGI (reference sequence). V shed 2 bases, J shed 0 bases, and the junction held 5 bases outside the gene matches. The CDR3 covers 16 residues. CDR3 sequence (DNA): TGTGCCAGCAGTTACAGGCTAGCGGGCGACCAAGAGACCCAGTACTTC. Protein: CASSYRLAGDQETQYF.

The chain recombines TRBV7-9 with TRBJ1-1; no reliable D call. Germline V CDR1 and CDR2: SEHNR, FQNEAQ (reference sequence). Trimming shortened V by 8 bases and J by 2 bases, and 6 bases separated the two germline ends. The CDR3 sequence is 11 residues long. In nucleotides, the CDR3 is TGTGCCAGCGGCAAAAACACTGAAGCTTTCTTT. Its translation: CASGKNTEAFF.

CDR3 in amino acids: CASSLSGTYNEQFF. The CDR3, as DNA: TGCGCCAGCAGCTTATCCGGGACCTACAATGAGCAGTTCTTC. V and J are TRBV5-1 and TRBJ2-1, with D possibly being TRBD2 (5 bases). The CDR3 runs to 14 residues. The V end was cut by 2 bases, the J end by 2 bases, with 8 bases between. Germline lookup yields CDR1 SGHRS and CDR2 YFSETQ. The whole variable domain, filled in from reference TRBV5-1 and TRBJ2-1, reads KAGVTQTPRYLIKTRGQQVTLSCSPISGHRSVSWYQQTPGQGLQFLFEYFSETQRNKGNFPGRFSGRQFSNSRSEMNVSTLELGDSALYLCASSLSGTYNEQFFGPGTRLTVL.

In its sample, this clone was seen a few times. The chain has TRBV15 and TRBJ2-7; D remains unclear. Germline CDR1 and CDR2: LNHNV and YYDKDF (reference sequence). The CDR3 length is 15 residues. Trimming removed 0 bases at V and 1 base at J, with 10 bases between. This CDR3 reads CATSRDLGRSYEQYF. CDR3 DNA sequence: TGTGCCACCAGCAGAGATTTGGGCAGATCCTACGAGCAGTACTTC.

The chain is built from TRBV5-6 and TRBJ2-7; 9 nucleotides line up with TRBD2. Unmatched junction bases numbered 8, after V lost 0 bases and J lost 1 base. The CDR3 length is 17 residues. Germline V gene data show CDR1 as SGHDT and CDR2 as YYEEEE. The CDR3 protein is CASSLEASGVRSYEQYF. For the CDR3, the DNA is TGTGCCAGCAGCTTGGAGGCTAGCGGGGTCCGTTCCTACGAGCAGTACTTC.

The CDR3 DNA sequence: TGCGCCAGCAGCGCCCTTCCAACAGGGGCTGGAAACACCATATATTTT. Protein: CASSALPTGAGNTIYF. V and J are TRBV5-1 and TRBJ1-3; the match to TRBD1 covers 7 bases. The length of the CDR3 is 16 residues. J was trimmed by 2 bases and V by 4 bases; bases with no gene match: 9. CDR1 and CDR2 from the germline V gene are SGHRS and YFSETQ.

The chain is built from TRBV7-2 and TRBJ2-6, with D unclear. The CDR3 consists of 14 residues. With 1 base removed from V and 8 bases from J, the gap between germline ends came to 9 bases. Germline values: CDR1 SGHTA, CDR2 FQGNSA. The CDR3 bases are TGTGCCAGCAGCTTAGTTGAGCACCCCAACGTCCTGACTTTC. This codes for CASSLVEHPNVLTF.